This passage covers 31 T cell receptor beta chains from one sample sequenced in a study of cytomegalovirus exposure and HLA in healthy donors. The protocol was immunoSEQ multiplex PCR, while the TCRdb copy is restricted to in-frame clones and leaves out a portion. Altogether some 240,000 clones are present, around 85% being singletons, with the ten largest covering about 1.2%. Specimen: PBMCs. These receptors were collected from a woman aged 30 to 39 in good health and CMV-seropositive.

V usage is TRBV4-1 and J usage is TRBJ2-7, with a possible D match to TRBD2 (5 bases). CDR3 size: 15 residues. V lost 3 bases and J 2 bases, leaving 14 bases between the germline ends. Germline lookup yields CDR1 MGHRA and CDR2 YSYEKL. DNA for the CDR3: TGCGCCAGCAGCCAGGGAGACGACTCGGCCTACGAGCAGTACTTC. This gives the protein CASSQGDDSAYEQYF.

This rearrangement joins TRBV6-5 to TRBJ2-5; tentatively, D is TRBD2 (5 bases). CDR3 size: 14 residues. Germline V gene lookup returns CDR1 MNHEY and CDR2 SVGAGI. V lost 0 bases and J 3 bases, leaving 8 bases between the germline ends. Here the CDR3 DNA reads TGTGCCAGCAGTTACTCGCCAGCGGAAGAGACCCAGTACTTC. Amino acid sequence: CASSYSPAEETQYF.

The chain joins TRBV28 to TRBJ2-7; weak D call: TRBD1 (6 bases). V lost 2 bases to trimming and J lost 9 bases, with 17 bases between them. The CDR3 is 14 residues long. The germline CDR1 and CDR2 sequences are MDHEN and SYDVKM. The CDR3 protein is CASSLVQGSSMQYF. In DNA, the CDR3 is TGTGCCAGCAGTTTAGTTCAGGGGTCCTCAATGCAGTACTTC.

The chain recombines TRBV13 with TRBJ2-1; possibly TRBD1 for D (5 bases). CDR3 size: 13 residues. Trimming cost V 0 bases and J 8 bases, with 8 bases left between them. CDR1 PRHDT and CDR2 FYEKMQ come from the germline V gene (reference sequence). For the CDR3, the DNA is TGTGCCAGCAGCTTAGGCAGGGCCCATGAGCAGTTCTTC. Encoded protein: CASSLGRAHEQFF. Looking up the rest from reference TRBV13 and TRBJ2-1 gives the full variable domain: AAGVIQSPRHLIKEKRETATLKCYPIPRHDTVYWYQQGPGQDPQFLISFYEKMQSDKGSIPDRFSAQQFSDYHSELNMSSLELGDSALYFCASSLGRAHEQFFGPGTRLTVL.

This chain links TRBV10-1 with TRBJ1-2, with 11 bases aligning to TRBD1. V shed 5 bases and J 5 bases; nucleotides not matched to a gene: 10. CDR1 is WNHNN, CDR2 SYGVQD, per germline (reference sequence). The CDR3 spans 16 residues. The CDR3 reads CASSQGQGAVVYGYTF. CDR3 coding DNA: TGCGCCAGCAGTCAAGGACAGGGGGCTGTTGTTTATGGCTACACCTTC.

The rearrangement joins TRBV28 to TRBJ1-1, with D unclear. This CDR3 comprises 14 residues. The germline V gene encodes CDR1 MDHEN and CDR2 SYDVKM. V lost 3 bases and J lost 1, with 9 bases in between. The CDR3 sequence is CASSFLTQNTEAFF. CDR3 DNA: TGTGCCAGCAGTTTCCTAACCCAGAACACTGAAGCTTTCTTT.

About this clone itself: At one end, the junction sequence differs from germline, possibly due to a read error. The gene calls are TRBV28 and TRBJ2-3, with TRBD2 identical over 15 bases. CDR3 length equals 13 residues. Germline CDR1 reads MDHEN; CDR2 reads SYDVKM. CDR3 DNA: TGTGCCAGCAGTTCCTGGACTAGCGGGAGGGAAAATTTT. Encoded protein: CASSSWTSGRENF.

To note about this clone: One junction end does not reproduce the germline sequence, and a read error may be involved. The chain links TRBV6-1 to TRBJ2-7, with D possibly being TRBD2 (5 bases). Germline V lookup: CDR1 MNHNS, CDR2 SASEGT. This CDR3 comprises 11 residues. CDR3: CASSEALKGSF. The DNA for the CDR3 is TGTGCCAGCAGTGAAGCGCTTAAAGGGAGCTTC.

V usage is TRBV11-3 and J usage is TRBJ1-1, with D possibly TRBD1 on 5 matching bases. Trimming stripped 3 bases from V and 0 bases from J, with 8 bases between. CDR1 is SGHNT, CDR2 YENEEA, per germline. The CDR3 covers 14 residues. CDR3 DNA sequence: TGTGCCAGCAGCTTTACAGGACTGAACACTGAAGCTTTCTTT. Protein sequence: CASSFTGLNTEAFF.

The chain couples TRBV11-3 to TRBJ1-4; D is unclear. The CDR3 is 15 amino acids. V was clipped by 1 base and J by 7 bases, with 13 bases between them. The V gene's germline CDR1 is SGHNT and CDR2 YENEEA. The CDR3 DNA reads as TGTGCCAGCAGCTTAGGGGAGGTAGCAGGTGAAAAACTGTTTTTT. Protein product: CASSLGEVAGEKLFF.

The CDR3 nucleotides read TGTGCCAGCAGTTTGGTGGGAGGGGCAGGGAACTATGGCTACACCTTC. Its protein is CASSLVGGAGNYGYTF. This chain uses TRBV27 with TRBJ1-2; the D gene is possibly TRBD1 (5 bases). Germline values: CDR1 MNHEY, CDR2 SMNVEV (reference sequence). V lost 3 bases to trimming and J lost 2 bases, with 16 bases between them. The CDR3 loop spans 16 amino acids.

This clone was counted only a few times. The CDR3 bases are TGCGCCAGCAGCTTGGCGGCAGGGGGAGCTTTCTTT. Residues: CASSLAAGGAFF. The J gene is TRBJ1-1, the V gene TRBV5-1, with 7 bases lining up with TRBD1. J lost 10 bases, V lost 0 bases, and 3 bases had no gene match. This CDR3 spans 12 amino acids. Germline assignment: CDR1 SGHRS and CDR2 YFSETQ.

The V gene is TRBV6-6, the J gene TRBJ2-1; 9 positions agree with TRBD2. V trimming: 4 bases; J trimming: 5 bases; junction bases outside the gene matches: 9. The CDR3 spans 16 residues. Germline V gives CDR1 MNHNY, CDR2 SVGAGI (reference sequence). The CDR3 DNA reads TGTGCCAGCAGTTTGTTCTCTGCGGGAGGGAACAATGAGCAGTTCTTC. Translated: CASSLFSAGGNNEQFF.

Comments on this clone: The same CDR3 can be traced to other DNA sequences in this sample. The CDR3 here is CSARGGYEQYF. The CDR3 DNA is TGCAGTGCTAGAGGAGGCTACGAGCAGTACTTC. The chain couples TRBV20-1 to TRBJ2-7, with D unresolved. The germline CDR1 and CDR2 sequences are DFQATT and SNEGSKA (reference sequence). V lost 1 base and J 3 bases, leaving 4 bases between the germline ends. There are 11 residues in the CDR3.

The CDR3 DNA sequence: TGTGCCAGCAGCGAGACGGACAGATGGCTCGGGGAGCTGTTTTTT. It specifies CASSETDRWLGELFF. The V and J genes are TRBV7-9 and TRBJ2-2; possible D gene TRBD1, 6 bases. Germline V lookup: CDR1 SEHNR, CDR2 FQNEAQ (reference sequence). Trimming pared 5 bases from V and 7 bases from J, leaving 17 bases between. The CDR3 sequence is 15 residues long. The variable domain in full, completed from reference TRBV7-9 and TRBJ2-2, reads DTGVSQNPRHKITKRGQNVTFRCDPISEHNRLYWYRQTLGQGPEFLTYFQNEAQLEKSRLLSDRFSAERPKGSFSTLEIQRTEQGDSAMYLCASSETDRWLGELFFGEGSRLTVL.

The chain employs TRBV2 and TRBJ2-1, with TRBD1 identical over 10 bases. The CDR3 is 15 amino acids. V shed 6 bases, J shed 7 bases, and the junction held 9 bases outside the gene matches. Germline V gene data show CDR1 as SNHLY and CDR2 as FYNNEI. In nucleotides, the CDR3 is TGTGCCAGCAGGTCCGGGACAGGGGACATAAATGAGCAGTTCTTC. Translating it yields CASRSGTGDINEQFF.

The chain has TRBV19 and TRBJ2-3; 11 nucleotides match TRBD2. Germline CDR1 and CDR2: LNHDA and SQIVND (reference sequence). This CDR3 is 17 amino acids long. The V segment lost 0 bases and the J segment 2 bases; nucleotides outside the gene matches: 4. The CDR3 coding sequence is TGTGCCAGTAGTATAGAAATAGCGGGAGGGTTCACAGATACGCAGTATTTT. This sequence encodes CASSIEIAGGFTDTQYF.

The chain recombines TRBV5-4 with TRBJ1-2, with D possibly being TRBD1 (6 bases). This CDR3 has 13 residues. Deletions cut 2 bases from V and 5 bases from J, with 10 bases between. CDR1 SGHNT and CDR2 YYREEE come from the germline V gene (reference sequence). The CDR3 spells CASSFRGGYGYTF. In nucleotides, the CDR3 is TGTGCCAGCAGCTTTAGAGGGGGTTATGGCTACACCTTC.

The rearrangement uses TRBV28 and TRBJ2-1; D gene ambiguous. The CDR3 has 11 residues. CDR1 is MDHEN, CDR2 SYDVKM, per germline. Trimming stripped 1 base from V and 10 bases from J, with 5 bases between. CDR3 DNA: TGTGCCAGCAGTTTATCTCGGGAGCAGTTCTTC. Its translation: CASSLSREQFF.

The chain combines TRBV6-6 with TRBJ2-7; 10 bases are a match to TRBD1. Germline V lookup: CDR1 MNHNY, CDR2 SVGAGI (reference sequence). The trim removed 5 bases at V and 7 bases at J, leaving 8 bases unmatched. The CDR3 extends over 14 amino acids. The CDR3 DNA sequence: TGTGCCAGCAGTCGACAGGGGGCGCCGGGGGAGCAGTACTTC. As protein: CASSRQGAPGEQYF.

This CDR3 is CASSVGLHTDTQYF. Written as DNA, the CDR3 is TGTGCCAGCAGTGTTGGGCTCCACACAGATACGCAGTATTTT. The chain couples TRBV25-1 to TRBJ2-3, with D unresolved. The ends were cut back, 4 bases at V and 2 bases at J, with 10 bases in the middle. The CDR3 consists of 14 residues. Germline values: CDR1 MGHDK, CDR2 SYGVNS.

This chain joins TRBV5-4 and TRBJ2-5; 9 positions agree with TRBD1. CDR1 is SGHNT and CDR2 is YYREEE in the germline V gene (reference sequence). CDR3 size: 15 residues. Losses at the gene ends were 4 bases for V and 3 bases for J; bases not matched to a gene: 7. The CDR3 sequence is CASSLMDRGKETQYF. The CDR3 DNA reads TGTGCCAGCAGCCTGATGGACAGGGGTAAAGAGACCCAGTACTTC.

The gene calls are TRBV28 and TRBJ2-4; TRBD2 agrees at 8 bases. The CDR3 extends over 17 amino acids. CDR1 is MDHEN and CDR2 is SYDVKM in the germline V gene. J lost 2 bases, V lost 5 bases, and 11 bases had no gene match. CDR3 region: CASSPAGDIGTKNIQYF. The CDR3 nucleotides are TGTGCCAGCAGTCCAGCGGGAGATATAGGAACCAAAAACATTCAGTACTTC.

The chain carries TRBV30 and TRBJ2-4; 8 bases are shared with TRBD2. The V segment lost 0 bases and the J segment 1 base; nucleotides outside the gene matches: 11. The CDR3 consists of 18 residues. CDR1 and CDR2 from the germline V gene are GTSNPN and SVGIG (reference sequence). CDR3: CAWSVLVGRGLAKNIQYF. CDR3 bases: TGTGCCTGGAGTGTACTGGTCGGGAGGGGGTTGGCCAAAAACATTCAGTACTTC.

V and J are TRBV7-9 and TRBJ2-2; 10 bases match TRBD1. Trimming removed 5 bases from V and 4 bases from J; junction bases left unmatched: 4. CDR1 SEHNR and CDR2 FQNEAQ come from the germline V gene (reference sequence). The CDR3 totals 15 residues. In DNA, the CDR3 is TGTGCCAGCAGCCGACAGGGGGCGGGCACCGGGGAGCTGTTTTTT. Translated, it gives CASSRQGAGTGELFF.

The rearrangement joins TRBV18 to TRBJ2-6; 8 bases fit TRBD1. V shed 4 bases and J 0 bases; nucleotides not matched to a gene: 2. The CDR3 has 16 amino acids. Germline lookup yields CDR1 KGHSH and CDR2 LQKENI. CDR3 amino acids: CASSQTGGSGANVLTF. The CDR3 DNA reads as TGTGCCAGCTCACAAACAGGGGGCTCTGGGGCCAACGTCCTGACTTTC.

This sequence joins TRBV2 and TRBJ2-2, with 11 bases identical to TRBD2. The germline V gene has CDR1 SNHLY and CDR2 FYNNEI. The CDR3 sequence is 18 residues long. J was trimmed by 2 bases and V by 5 bases; bases with no gene match: 10. The CDR3 nucleotides read TGTGCCAGCAGTAGAGTAGCGGGAGGGCCGGTCAACACCGGGGAGCTGTTTTTT. Translated: CASSRVAGGPVNTGELFF.

This chain connects TRBV5-1 to TRBJ2-5, with 8 bases identical to TRBD2. The CDR3 contains 15 residues. With 6 bases clipped from V and 0 bases from J, the junction kept 7 bases outside the gene matches. Germline CDR1 is SGHRS and CDR2 is YFSETQ. CDR3 nucleotides: TGCGCCAGCACCCGGGGGGGGTCCGACCAAGAGACCCAGTACTTC. It specifies CASTRGGSDQETQYF.

The V call is TRBV27, the J call TRBJ1-2, with D perhaps matching TRBD1 (6 bases). V was clipped by 3 bases and J by 5 bases, with 10 bases between them. The CDR3 has 13 amino acids. Germline CDR1 and CDR2: MNHEY and SMNVEV (reference sequence). In DNA form, the CDR3 reads TGTGCCAGCAGTTTGGGGGGGGCGTATGGCTACACCTTC. This translates into CASSLGGAYGYTF.

The J gene is TRBJ1-1, the V gene TRBV18; 9 bases are a match to TRBD1. Trimming cost V 3 bases and J 1 base; bases outside gene matches: 0. Germline V lookup: CDR1 KGHSH, CDR2 LQKENI. The CDR3 consists of 14 residues. In DNA, the CDR3 is TGTGCCAGCTCACCGGACAGGGGGAACACTGAAGCTTTCTTT. Translated: CASSPDRGNTEAFF.

The chain uses TRBV19 and TRBJ2-1; possible D gene TRBD2, 6 bases. Trimming pared 3 bases from V and 9 bases from J, leaving 15 bases between. Germline V lookup: CDR1 LNHDA, CDR2 SQIVND (reference sequence). The CDR3 is 14 residues long. CDR3 in amino acids: CASSISGGSSEQFF. DNA for the CDR3: TGTGCCAGTAGTATTTCTGGGGGGAGCTCTGAGCAGTTCTTC.